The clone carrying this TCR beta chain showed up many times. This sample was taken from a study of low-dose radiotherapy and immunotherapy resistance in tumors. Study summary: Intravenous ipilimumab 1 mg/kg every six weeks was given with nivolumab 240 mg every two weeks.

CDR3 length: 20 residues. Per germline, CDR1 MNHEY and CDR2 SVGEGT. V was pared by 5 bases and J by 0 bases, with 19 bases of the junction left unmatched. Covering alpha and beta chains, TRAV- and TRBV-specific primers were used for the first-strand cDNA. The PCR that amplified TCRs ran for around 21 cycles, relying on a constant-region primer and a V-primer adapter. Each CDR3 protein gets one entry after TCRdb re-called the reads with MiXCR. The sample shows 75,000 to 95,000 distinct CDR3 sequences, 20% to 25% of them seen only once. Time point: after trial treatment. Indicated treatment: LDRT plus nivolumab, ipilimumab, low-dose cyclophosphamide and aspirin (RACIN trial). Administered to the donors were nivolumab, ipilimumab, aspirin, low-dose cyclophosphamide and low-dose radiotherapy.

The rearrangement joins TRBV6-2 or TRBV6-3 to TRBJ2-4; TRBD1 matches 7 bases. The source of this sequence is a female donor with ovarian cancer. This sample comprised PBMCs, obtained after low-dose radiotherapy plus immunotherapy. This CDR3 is CASSGQPIFDRALAKNIQYF. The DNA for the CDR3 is TGTGCCAGCAGTGGACAACCTATTTTCGACAGGGCCCTAGCCAAAAACATTCAGTACTTC.